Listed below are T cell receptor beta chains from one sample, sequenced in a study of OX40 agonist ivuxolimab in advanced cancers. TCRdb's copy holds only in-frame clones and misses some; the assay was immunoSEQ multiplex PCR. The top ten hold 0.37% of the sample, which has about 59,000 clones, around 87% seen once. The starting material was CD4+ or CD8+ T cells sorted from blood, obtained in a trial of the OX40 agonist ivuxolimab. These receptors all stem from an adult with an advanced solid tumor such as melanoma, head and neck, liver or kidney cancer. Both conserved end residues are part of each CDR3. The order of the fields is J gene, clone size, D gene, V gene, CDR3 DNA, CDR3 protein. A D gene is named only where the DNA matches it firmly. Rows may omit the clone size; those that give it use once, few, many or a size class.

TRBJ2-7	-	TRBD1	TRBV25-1	TGTGCCAGCAGTGAAATGGGACAGGGAGTCTACGAGCAGTACTTC	CASSEMGQGVYEQYF
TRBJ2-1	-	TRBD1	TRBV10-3	TGTGCCACACAAGGGGGACAGTCGAATGAGCAGTTCTTC	CATQGGQSNEQFF
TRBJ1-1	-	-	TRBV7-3	TGTGCCAGCAGCGCGACAGCGAACACTGAAGCTTTCTTT	CASSATANTEAFF
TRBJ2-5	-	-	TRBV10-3	TGTGCCATCAGTGCATCACAAGAGACCCAGTACTTC	CAISASQETQYF
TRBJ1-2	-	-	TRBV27	TGTGCCAGCAGCCTACAGGGTTATGGCTACACCTTC	CASSLQGYGYTF
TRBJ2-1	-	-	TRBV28	TGTGCCAGCAGTTTATCGGGTGAGCAGTTCTTC	CASSLSGEQFF
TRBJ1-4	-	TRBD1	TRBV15	TGTGCCACCAGCGGGGGATGGGACAGTCAACTGTTTTTT	CATSGGWDSQLFF
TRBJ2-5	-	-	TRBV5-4	TGTGCCAGCAGCTTCCCGGGAACTCAAGAGACCCAGTACTTC	CASSFPGTQETQYF
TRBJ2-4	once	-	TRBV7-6	TGTGCCAGCAGCTTAGAGGCGGGGTTTGGGGCCAAAAACATTCAGTACTTC	CASSLEAGFGAKNIQYF
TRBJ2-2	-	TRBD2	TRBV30	TGTGCCTGGAGTAGGCCCCCGAGACTAGCATACACCGGGGAGCTGTTTTTT	CAWSRPPRLAYTGELFF
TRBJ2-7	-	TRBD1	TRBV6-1	TGTGCCAGCAGGGACAGGGGTCTCTTCTACGAGCAGTACTTC	CASRDRGLFYEQYF
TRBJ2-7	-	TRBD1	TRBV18	TGTGCCAGCTCAGGGGACAGATCCTCCTACGAGCAGTACTTC	CASSGDRSSYEQYF
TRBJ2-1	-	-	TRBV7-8	TGTGCCAGCAGCTCCGGTCCGAAGTCCTACAATGAGCAGTTCTTC	CASSSGPKSYNEQFF
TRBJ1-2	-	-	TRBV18	TGTGCCAGCTCACCAAAAGCCCCCGACGGGATGGATGGCTACACCTTC	CASSPKAPDGMDGYTF
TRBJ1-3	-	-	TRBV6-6	TGTGCCAGCAGAACAACAGGGATCTCTGGAAACACCATATATTTT	CASRTTGISGNTIYF
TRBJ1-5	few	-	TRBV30	TGTGCCTGGAGTGGCCTGACAGGTCAGCCCCAGCATTTT	CAWSGLTGQPQHF
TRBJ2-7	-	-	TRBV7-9	TGTGCCAGCAAAGCTCGGGGGGACAGCCCCTACGAGCAGTACTTC	CASKARGDSPYEQYF
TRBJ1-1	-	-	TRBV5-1	TGCGCCAGCAGCTTGGCCACGAACACTGAAGCTTTCTTT	CASSLATNTEAFF
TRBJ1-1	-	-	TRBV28	TGTGCCAGCAGTTTGAGGCGGTTTTTGAACACTGAAGCTTTCTTT	CASSLRRFLNTEAFF
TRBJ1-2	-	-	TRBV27	TGTGCCAGCAGTCGCAGGCGAGACACAGGGAGTTTAGATGGCTACACCTTC	CASSRRRDTGSLDGYTF
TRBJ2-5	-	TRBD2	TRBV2	TGTGCCAGCAGCCGGAGCGGGAGGGCCAGAGAGACCCAGTACTTC	CASSRSGRARETQYF
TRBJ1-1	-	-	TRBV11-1	TGTGCCAGCAGCTTTAGAGGTGGCATTAACACTGAAGCTTTCTTT	CASSFRGGINTEAFF
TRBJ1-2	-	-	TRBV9	TGTGCCAGCAGCGTAGACGGCAGCCTTGGCTACACCTTC	CASSVDGSLGYTF
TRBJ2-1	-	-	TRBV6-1	TGTGCCAGCAGTGCGAGCCCAAAGCAGTTCTTC	CASSASPKQFF
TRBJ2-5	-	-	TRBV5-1	TGCGCCAGCAGCTTGATGCTTGTCCAAGAGACCCAGTACTTC	CASSLMLVQETQYF
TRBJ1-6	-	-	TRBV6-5	TGTGCCAGCGGCCCCGGAGGTTACTATAATTCACCCCTCCACTTT	CASGPGGYYNSPLHF
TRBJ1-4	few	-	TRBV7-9	TGTGCCAGCAGCTCAAGGGGACTGAATGAAAAACTGTTTTTT	CASSSRGLNEKLFF
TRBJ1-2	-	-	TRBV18	TGTGCCAGCTCACCGGGGACGCTGAACTATGGCTACACCTTC	CASSPGTLNYGYTF